What follows are 7 T cell receptor beta chains derived from one specimen sequenced in a study of human CD8 memory T cell subsets. Sequencing libraries of TCR beta were made by UMI-labeled 5' RACE. From its re-call of the 5' RACE reads, TCRdb lists each CDR3 protein once, without DNA. The sample table sets out 8,500 to 10,000 distinct CDR3 sequences. The sample comprised CD8+ T cells from PBMCs. Receptors were obtained from a human donor in good health.

The chain is built from TRBV20-1 and TRBJ1-2; TCRdb proposes TRBD1, but this gene call is untestable without DNA. Looked up from germline, CDR1 is DFQATT and CDR2 is SNEGSKA (reference sequence). This CDR3 has 14 residues. CDR3 protein: CSASLPGINYGYTF.

This chain links TRBV7-9 with TRBJ2-5. CDR1 is SEHNR, CDR2 FQNEAQ, per germline (reference sequence). This CDR3 comprises 13 residues. The CDR3 is CASSPRDQETQYF.

This sequence joins TRBV20-1 and TRBJ2-7. The CDR3 consists of 13 residues. From germline, CDR1 is DFQATT and CDR2 SNEGSKA (reference sequence). The CDR3 is CSAAKGETYEQYF.

The chain couples TRBV12-3 or TRBV12-4 to TRBJ2-5. This CDR3 spans 13 amino acids. The CDR3 here is CASSFTAQETQYF.

The rearrangement uses TRBV21-1 and TRBJ1-5. TRBV21-1 is annotated as a pseudogene. The CDR3 is made up of 13 amino acids. CDR3 amino acids: CASSKSGAQPQHF.

The CDR3 spells CASSLGRGSYNEQFF. The chain combines TRBV12-3 or TRBV12-4 with TRBJ2-1. This CDR3 spans 15 amino acids.

This chain uses TRBV7-9 with TRBJ2-7; no DNA is available, so the TRBD1 call from TCRdb remains unchecked. Germline assignment: CDR1 SEHNR and CDR2 FQNEAQ (reference sequence). The CDR3 is 15 amino acids. The CDR3 protein is CASSLLTGGSGEQYF.